This paragraph covers one TCR beta chain sequence. The antigen remains unidentified. TCRdb analysed the RT-PCR reads with MiXCR anew, one entry per CDR3 protein. The table has about 700,000 distinct CDR3 sequences, 12% to 15% seen once. The entry originates in a study of response to subunit inactivated influenza vaccine. Overall study results and limits: Few new T cells, the authors suggested, are recruited by each seasonal influenza vaccination.

Sample: PBMCs from blood, taken 14 to 15 days before vaccination. The sequence was collected from a man aged 50 to 60 who received an inactivated influenza vaccine.

This CDR3 reads CASSFSGFYEQYF. The CDR3 DNA reads as TGTGCCAGCAGTTTTTCAGGATTCTACGAGCAGTACTTC. This rearrangement joins TRBV12-3 or TRBV12-4 to TRBJ2-7; D call uncertain. V shed 3 bases and J shed 3 bases, with 9 bases lying between them. CDR3 length: 13 amino acids.